Following are 3 T cell receptor beta chains from one sample sequenced in a study of blood T cells in healthy people across ages (dated by TCRdb to 2013 to 2016). Library preparation was by 5' RACE. Reads for this sample came from an Illumina HiSeq 2500. A second PCR of about 7 to 12 cycles was run with a J-beta primer mix and a sample-barcoded 5' primer. TCRdb reran the public reads through fastp at Q25 and MiXCR, keeping productive beta chains. Rows with one shared CDR3 protein collapse into an entry with the most common genes and DNA. This sample lists about 650,000 distinct CDR3 sequences; about 32% were detected once. The ten largest clones take up less than 20% of the sample. Input material: blood. The receptors stem from a woman of 80 years or more in good health. Donor details come from another sample of the same person, matched by shared clones.

This clonotype was counted many times. V gene TRBV5-8 combines with J gene TRBJ2-4, with D perhaps matching TRBD1 (5 bases). The V end lost 4 bases, the J end lost 7 bases, and 15 bases lay between the germline ends. The CDR3 runs to 14 residues. The germline gives CDR1 SGHTS, CDR2 YDEGEE. The CDR3 sequence is CASSPPARDNIQYF. DNA of the CDR3: TGTGCCAGCAGCCCGCCGGCCAGGGATAACATTCAGTACTTC.

V and J are TRBV7-2 and TRBJ2-5; D tentatively fits TRBD1 or TRBD2 (6 bases each). The CDR3 is 16 amino acids. With 5 bases removed from V and 6 bases from J, the gap between germline ends came to 22 bases. CDR1 and CDR2 (germline): SGHTA, FQGNSA. This CDR3 is CASSNYGTGAKKTQYF. The CDR3 region has the DNA TGTGCCAGCAGCAATTATGGTACGGGGGCCAAGAAGACCCAGTACTTC. The entire variable domain, with the rest obtained from reference TRBV7-2 and TRBJ2-5, is as follows: GAGVSQSPSNKVTEKGKDVELRCDPISGHTALYWYRQSLGQGLEFLIYFQGNSAPDKSGLPSDRFSAERTGGSVSTLTIQRTQQEDSAVYLCASSNYGTGAKKTQYFGPGTRLLVL.

This clonotype was picked up a small number of times. This may arise from a read error, as a much more abundant clone is one base away. The rearrangement links TRBV7-2 to TRBJ2-1; a possible D gene is TRBD1 (5 bases). The CDR3 extends over 16 amino acids. Germline V gives CDR1 SGHTA, CDR2 FQGNSA. Trimming stripped 5 bases from V and 4 bases from J, with 18 bases between. Here the CDR3 reads CASSRPGPGQYNEQFF. The CDR3 nucleotides read TGTGCCAGCAGCCGACCCGGGCCAGGGCAATACAATGAGCAGTTCTTC.